These T cell receptor beta chains were read from a single sample in a study of cytomegalovirus exposure and HLA in healthy donors. TCRdb's copy holds only in-frame clones and misses some; the assay was immunoSEQ multiplex PCR. This table holds 150,000 to 200,000 clones, more than 65% found once. The sample taken for sequencing was PBMCs. Source of these receptors: a woman in her thirties or forties in good health and CMV-seropositive. Each CDR3 is given with its conserved first and last residue. Fields, in order: D gene, V gene, J gene, clone size, CDR3 protein, CDR3 DNA. The D gene is left open where the match is weak. The size entry is marked missing in some rows and otherwise reads once, few, many or a size class.

>-|TRBV2|TRBJ2-3|-
CASSVSRLTDTQYF
TGTGCCAGCAGTGTCTCCAGACTCACAGATACGCAGTATTTT
>-|TRBV9|TRBJ1-5|-
CASSVHPGNQPQHF
TGTGCCAGCAGCGTCCACCCAGGAAATCAGCCCCAGCATTTT
>-|TRBV7-9|TRBJ1-2|-
CASSLEGGYGYTF
TGTGCCAGCAGCTTAGAAGGGGGCTATGGCTACACCTTC
>TRBD1|TRBV23-1|TRBJ2-1|-
CASSHRPGTGVRNEQFF
TGCGCCAGCAGTCATCGACCCGGGACAGGGGTCCGAAATGAGCAGTTCTTC
>TRBD2|TRBV5-6|TRBJ2-1|-
CASSRGLAGGPPSYNEQFF
TGTGCCAGCAGCCGCGGACTAGCGGGAGGGCCTCCCTCCTACAATGAGCAGTTCTTC
>TRBD1|TRBV4-2|TRBJ2-6|-
CASSQLGQLSGANVLTF
TGTGCCAGCAGCCAGCTGGGACAGCTCTCTGGGGCCAACGTCCTGACTTTC
>TRBD2|TRBV14|TRBJ2-3|once
CASSQKTSGRVADTQYF
TGTGCCAGCAGCCAGAAGACTAGCGGGAGAGTAGCAGATACGCAGTATTTT
>-|TRBV6-6|TRBJ2-5|-
CASSYSDSRQETQYF
TGTGCCAGCAGTTACTCCGATAGCAGACAAGAGACCCAGTACTTC
>-|TRBV28|TRBJ1-1|-
CASSLIEGGAFF
TGTGCCAGCAGTTTAATCGAGGGCGGAGCTTTCTTT
>-|TRBV23-1|TRBJ1-1|-
CASSCPGHLNTEAFF
TGCGCCAGCAGTTGTCCGGGACATCTGAACACTGAAGCTTTCTTT
>TRBD2|TRBV7-6|TRBJ2-7|few
CASSFGGAYEQYF
TGTGCCAGCAGCTTCGGGGGGGCCTACGAGCAGTACTTC
>-|TRBV6-1|TRBJ1-2|few
CASSEVTNYGYTF
TGTGCCAGCAGTGAAGTTACTAACTATGGCTACACCTTC
>-|TRBV4-1|TRBJ1-2|-
CASSPQHTYGYPF
TGCGCCAGCAGCCCACAGCACACCTATGGCTACCCCTTC
>TRBD1|TRBV2|TRBJ1-2|-
CASIGTGDWNYGYTF
TGTGCCAGCATCGGGACAGGGGATTGGAACTATGGCTACACCTTC
>TRBD1|TRBV19|TRBJ2-2|-
CASSYQGAPETGELFF
TGTGCCAGTAGTTACCAGGGGGCCCCGGAAACCGGGGAGCTGTTTTTT
>-|TRBV2|TRBJ1-5|-
CASRQGEGNQPQHF
TGTGCCAGCAGACAGGGAGAAGGCAATCAGCCCCAGCATTTT
>-|TRBV19|TRBJ1-1|-
CASSISLNTEAFF
TGTGCCAGTAGTATCTCCTTGAACACTGAAGCTTTCTTT
>-|TRBV5-1|TRBJ1-5|-
CASSLQGEGNQPQHF
TGCGCCAGCAGCTTACAAGGGGAGGGCAATCAGCCCCAGCATTTT
>-|TRBV18|TRBJ2-7|-
CASSPLSPGQAGSYEQYF
TGTGCCAGCTCACCACTAAGCCCCGGGCAGGCGGGCTCCTACGAGCAGTACTTC
>-|TRBV11-2|TRBJ2-3|few
CASSLDTQYF
TGTGCCAGCAGCCTAGATACGCAGTATTTT
>-|TRBV2|TRBJ1-6|-
CASTPDGGGNSPLHF
TGTGCCAGCACCCCGGACGGGGGGGGGAATTCACCCCTCCACTTT
>TRBD1|TRBV5-1|TRBJ2-2|-
CASSLLPVQGASGELFF
TGCGCCAGCAGCTTGCTGCCGGTACAGGGGGCCTCCGGGGAGCTGTTTTTT
>TRBD1|TRBV18|TRBJ1-2|-
CASSPVQGVTPPNYGYTF
TGTGCCAGCTCACCGGTACAGGGGGTGACTCCTCCTAACTATGGCTACACCTTC
>TRBD1|TRBV10-3|TRBJ2-7|once
CATHRTGGYEQYF
TGTGCCACTCACCGGACAGGGGGCTACGAGCAGTACTTC
>-|TRBV27|TRBJ1-1|-
CASSRGGRVNTEAFF
TGTGCCAGCAGTCGTGGGGGCCGAGTGAACACTGAAGCTTTCTTT